This is a list of T cell receptor beta chains from one sample in a study of blood T cell repertoires in COVID-19. The assay was immunoSEQ multiplex PCR, and TCRdb's table has in-frame clones only and misses some. Of some 37,000 clones listed, over 70% are singletons. Input material: peripheral blood. The receptor set was obtained from a man older than 75 with active or convalescent COVID-19. Each CDR3 is given with its conserved first and last residue. D genes are given only for firm matches. The size field is filled for only some rows; it gives once, few, many or a size class.

D	V	size	J	CDR3	DNA
-	TRBV21-1	-	TRBJ1-1	CASSLCAGQHNTQESTEAFF	TGTGCCAGCAGCTTATGTGCCGGACAGCATAATACTCAAGAGAGCACTGAAGCTTTCTTT
TRBD2	TRBV4-3	-	TRBJ2-2	CASSQATSGGDTGELFF	TGCGCCAGCAGCCAAGCTACTAGCGGGGGGGACACCGGGGAGCTGTTTTTT
-	TRBV25-1	-	TRBJ1-6	CASTQGGHSPLHF	TGTGCCAGCACTCAGGGAGGGCATTCACCCCTCCACTTT
TRBD1	TRBV6-4	-	TRBJ1-4	CASSTHIDRESDEKLFF	TGTGCCAGCAGTACACACATAGACAGGGAGAGTGATGAAAAACTGTTTTTT
-	TRBV12-1	-	TRBJ2-5	CASSYSPGLAGETQYF	TGTGCCAGCAGTTATTCACCGGGACTAGCGGGAGAGACCCAGTACTTC
TRBD1	TRBV3-1/TRBV3-2	once	TRBJ2-3	CASSQGRGLGDTQYF	TGTGCCAGCAGCCAAGGCAGGGGGCTTGGGGATACGCAGTATTTT
-	TRBV4-3	few	TRBJ2-7	CASSQGGGVPGQKAYEQYF	TGCGCCAGCAGCCAAGGGGGTGGTGTCCCGGGACAAAAAGCCTACGAGCAGTACTTC
TRBD1	TRBV7-2	-	TRBJ1-6	CASSLGGQGNSPLHF	TGTGCCAGCAGCTTAGGGGGACAGGGGAATTCACCCCTCCACTTT
-	TRBV19	few	TRBJ2-7	CASSHNSEQYF	TGTGCCAGTAGTCACAATTCCGAGCAGTACTTC
TRBD1	TRBV7-8	-	TRBJ1-2	CASSRTGSYGYTF	TGTGCCAGCAGCCGGACAGGCTCCTATGGCTACACCTTC
TRBD2	TRBV5-5	-	TRBJ2-3	CASSLLAGGTDTQYF	TGTGCCAGCAGCTTGTTAGCGGGGGGTACAGATACGCAGTATTTT
TRBD1	TRBV5-1	-	TRBJ2-2	CASSTQGASTGELFF	TGCGCCAGCAGCACCCAGGGGGCGAGCACCGGGGAGCTGTTTTTT
-	TRBV4-3	-	TRBJ2-1	CASSQVVGVAGQRNNEQFF	TGCGCCAGCAGCCAAGTAGTTGGAGTGGCGGGACAGCGGAACAATGAGCAGTTCTTC
-	TRBV29-1	-	TRBJ2-1	CSVDSREGSRGNEQFF	TGCAGCGTTGACTCCCGTGAGGGGAGCCGGGGGAATGAGCAGTTCTTC
-	TRBV11-1	-	TRBJ1-4	CASSSRGGATNEKLFF	TGTGCCAGCAGCTCCCGTGGCGGGGCAACTAATGAAAAACTGTTTTTT
TRBD1	TRBV19	-	TRBJ1-6	CASTRTGTDNSPLHF	TGTGCCAGTACCAGGACCGGGACAGATAATTCACCCCTCCACTTT
TRBD2	TRBV14	-	TRBJ2-1	CASSLGISGGQHEQFF	TGTGCCAGCAGCCTCGGTATTAGCGGGGGCCAGCATGAGCAGTTCTTC
TRBD2	TRBV3-1/TRBV3-2	-	TRBJ2-4	CASSQDRGRDIQYF	TGTGCCAGCAGCCAAGACCGAGGGAGGGACATTCAGTACTTC
-	TRBV28	-	TRBJ1-2	CASSLWEDGYTF	TGTGCCAGCAGTTTATGGGAGGACGGCTACACCTTC
TRBD1	TRBV5-5	-	TRBJ2-7	CASSLQGAYEQYF	TGTGCCAGCAGCCTACAGGGGGCCTACGAGCAGTACTTC
TRBD2	TRBV2	-	TRBJ2-3	CASSEGLAGPTDTQYF	TGTGCCAGCAGTGAAGGGCTAGCGGGCCCCACAGATACGCAGTATTTT
-	TRBV6-2/TRBV6-3	once	TRBJ1-5	CASSRGPINQPQHF	TGTGCCAGCAGCAGAGGGCCCATAAATCAGCCCCAGCATTTT
-	TRBV6-5	-	TRBJ1-2	CATRPGDNRYTF	TGTGCCACCAGACCAGGGGATAATAGGTACACCTTC
TRBD1	TRBV11-3	few	TRBJ1-1	CASTPGTGGTSTEAFF	TGTGCCAGCACTCCCGGGACAGGGGGAACTAGCACTGAAGCTTTCTTT
-	TRBV5-4	-	TRBJ1-4	CASSPSGRANEKLFF	TGTGCCAGCAGCCCCAGTGGGCGCGCTAATGAAAAACTGTTTTTT
-	TRBV15	once	TRBJ1-1	CATSRDPRVEAFF	TGTGCCACCAGCAGAGATCCCAGGGTTGAAGCTTTCTTT
TRBD2	TRBV10-3	-	TRBJ2-5	CAISLAGETQYF	TGTGCCATCTCGCTAGCGGGAGAGACCCAGTACTTC
-	TRBV28	once	TRBJ2-2	CASRGTRANTGELFF	TGTGCCAGCAGGGGGACTCGAGCGAACACCGGGGAGCTGTTTTTT